This T cell receptor (beta chain) came from a study of shared clonotypes between healthy human individuals. Study-level findings and limits: Genetic and exposure-history diversity was limited by the small donor number.

Selected positively for CCR7 and CD45RO-negative, naive CD8 cells excluded terminally differentiated effector memory CD45RA+ cells. Concerning this clone: Its antigen is unknown. The sample has other DNA sequences that encode this CDR3 too.

Only in-frame clones appear in the TCRdb table, and some are missing; sequencing was by immunoSEQ multiplex PCR. The table records millions of clones, about 93% of them present only once. Input material: naive CD8+ T cells from PBMCs. This receptor was obtained from a man in his late teens or twenties in good health. Some clones in this sample may be carry-over from other donors' samples.

CDR3 residues: CASSSRDRGGTEAFF. CDR3 coding DNA: TGTGCCAGCAGCTCCCGGGACAGGGGTGGCACTGAAGCTTTCTTT. This chain connects TRBV7-9 to TRBJ1-1, with TRBD1 matching over 10 bases. The trim removed 4 bases at V and 4 bases at J, leaving 6 bases unmatched. The length of the CDR3 is 15 residues. Germline V gene lookup returns CDR1 SEHNR and CDR2 FQNEAQ (reference sequence).